Listed below are T cell receptor beta chains from one sample, sequenced in a study of T cell responses to AZD1222 COVID-19 vaccine. Some clones are missing from TCRdb's copy, which holds only in-frame ones; the method was immunoSEQ multiplex PCR. The repertoire has some 200,000 clones, 90% to 95% of them found once; the top ten carry 1.7%. Sequencing was performed on peripheral blood, taken 28 days after the second AZD1222 dose. These receptors were obtained from an adult who received the AZD1222 COVID-19 vaccine. Both conserved end residues are part of each CDR3. Fields, in order: J gene, CDR3 length, V gene, CDR3 protein.

>TRBJ2-7|14|TRBV7-9
CASSRLGLAKEQYF
>TRBJ1-1|14|TRBV4-2
CASSRTGGATEAFF
>TRBJ2-5|18|TRBV12-5
CASGLGLAGGFSQETQYF
>TRBJ1-2|10|TRBV10-2
CASIEEGYTF
>TRBJ1-2|14|TRBV3-1/TRBV3-2
CASSQGGRGHGYTF
>TRBJ1-1|14|TRBV3-1/TRBV3-2
CASSHFQGNTEAFF
>TRBJ1-4|15|TRBV7-2
CASSATGSSREKLFF
>TRBJ2-1|15|TRBV5-1
CASSLEGQGAHEQFF
>TRBJ1-5|14|TRBV28
CASSSQLANQPQHF
>TRBJ1-4|15|TRBV4-1
CASSQADRGREKLFF
>TRBJ1-2|14|TRBV30
CAWSSGTGHYGYTF
>TRBJ1-2|12|TRBV5-1
CASSWGKDGYTF
>TRBJ1-1|18|TRBV15
CATSRVGGRSRGNTEAFF
>TRBJ2-7|16|TRBV14
CASSQLQGQGAYEQYF
>TRBJ2-2|14|TRBV27
CASSLGLATGELFF
>TRBJ2-5|14|TRBV5-1
CASSMGQGGETQYF
>TRBJ2-7|14|TRBV27
CASSLSGQAYEQYF
>TRBJ2-1|17|TRBV18
CASSPLTGTSGDNEQFF
>TRBJ1-4|19|TRBV7-8
CASSSPPRTGVSPSGKLFF
>TRBJ2-7|16|TRBV14
CASSQDLAVNSYEQYF
>TRBJ2-6|15|TRBV27
CASSSLGSGANVLTF
>TRBJ2-2|13|TRBV5-4
CATRGQGTGELFF
>TRBJ2-7|14|TRBV24-1
CATSFRDGAYEQYF
>TRBJ2-7|15|TRBV25-1
CASSSIGTGNYEQYF
>TRBJ2-2|13|TRBV12-3/TRBV12-4
CASSFGLFGELFF
>TRBJ2-1|14|TRBV18
CASSPPVLGNEQFF
>TRBJ2-3|14|TRBV4-1
CASSPGTGQDTQYF
>TRBJ1-1|14|TRBV7-2
CASSLEFRTSEAFF
>TRBJ2-3|14|TRBV7-3
CASSLALAGDTQYF
>TRBJ1-3|19|TRBV9
CASSVDPNRDLLGGNTIYF
>TRBJ1-1|15|TRBV3-1/TRBV3-2
CASSQAGRINTEAFF
>TRBJ2-1|16|TRBV4-1
CASRPIQGSSYNEQFF
>TRBJ1-4|15|TRBV19
CASSPTGSLEEKLFF
>TRBJ2-1|18|TRBV18
CASSPFRTSGGGYNEQFF
>TRBJ2-3|12|TRBV11-2
CASSLVTDTQYF
>TRBJ1-2|15|TRBV6-2/TRBV6-3
CASSRLDNPGYGYTF
>TRBJ1-1|12|TRBV13
CASSPRQGKAFF
>TRBJ2-7|14|TRBV5-1
CASMPTSGSYEQYF
>TRBJ2-1|14|TRBV9
CASSVVGVDNEQFF